Below are 26 T cell receptor beta chains sequenced from a single sample in a study of human thymus T cells. Assay: immunoSEQ multiplex PCR; the TCRdb copy retains only in-frame clones and omits some. The sample carries fewer than 85,000 clones, roughly 95% recorded once. It was from resections taken during corrective heart surgery that the thymus tissue came. The specimen was thymus tissue. These TCRs come from a girl younger than two with a congenital heart defect but otherwise immunologically healthy.

The chain couples TRBV28 to TRBJ1-1, with D unclear. In germline, CDR1 is MDHEN, CDR2 SYDVKM. The CDR3 totals 11 residues. Trimming took 7 bases from V and 7 from J, leaving 10 bases between them. The CDR3 loop reads CASTDGNEAFF. The CDR3 DNA is TGTGCCAGCACCGACGGTAATGAAGCTTTCTTT.

This sequence joins TRBV7-2 and TRBJ2-3; D call uncertain. CDR1 is SGHTA and CDR2 is FQGNSA in the germline V gene. V was clipped by 5 bases and J by 0 bases, with 9 bases between them. CDR3 length: 14 residues. CDR3 DNA: TGTGCCAGCAGCCCGCGGCATAGCACAGATACGCAGTATTTT. It encodes CASSPRHSTDTQYF.

The J gene is TRBJ2-5, the V gene TRBV5-4, with a possible D match to TRBD2 (7 bases). The CDR3 spans 15 residues. Germline assignment: CDR1 SGHNT and CDR2 YYREEE (reference sequence). V shed 1 base and J shed 5 bases, with 15 bases lying between them. The CDR3 sequence: CASSLTSEGGETQYF. Written as DNA, the CDR3 is TGTGCCAGCAGCTTGACTAGCGAAGGGGGGGAGACCCAGTACTTC.

The genes are TRBV7-9 and TRBJ2-5; D gene ambiguous. V lost 1 base, J lost 7 bases, and 22 bases lay in between. In germline, CDR1 is SEHNR, CDR2 FQNEAQ (reference sequence). The CDR3 has 17 residues. The DNA for the CDR3 is TGTGCCAGCAGCTTAGTGGTCTGCACACGGACCGGGCGGACCCAGTACTTC. Residues: CASSLVVCTRTGRTQYF.

The V and J genes are TRBV10-3 and TRBJ2-1; TRBD2 is a possible D gene (6 bases). The V gene lost 3 bases and the J gene lost 7 bases, with 19 bases spanning the gap. Germline V gene sequence: CDR1 ENHRY, CDR2 SYGVKD. This CDR3 contains 16 residues. DNA of the CDR3: TGTGCCATCAGTGATTCAGGAGGGCGGGGAGCTAATGAGCAGTTCTTC. This codes for CAISDSGGRGANEQFF.

V and J are TRBV27 and TRBJ2-3, with 9 positions matching TRBD1. The CDR3 length is 14 residues. J gave up 3 bases and V 5 bases, and 3 bases lay outside the gene matches. Germline V gives CDR1 MNHEY, CDR2 SMNVEV (reference sequence). DNA of the CDR3: TGTGCCAGCAGTCGGGACAGGGTGACAGATACGCAGTATTTT. Translated, it gives CASSRDRVTDTQYF.

Here the CDR3 reads CAIETGRGSWAYTQYF. DNA for the CDR3: TGTGCCATCGAGACAGGGAGGGGGAGTTGGGCCTATACGCAGTATTTT. The genes are TRBV10-3 and TRBJ2-3; D may correspond to TRBD1 or TRBD2 (7 bases each). The V and J ends lost 8 bases and 7 bases respectively, with 25 bases between them. The length of the CDR3 is 16 residues. The germline gives CDR1 ENHRY, CDR2 SYGVKD.

The rearrangement links TRBV6-6 to TRBJ1-1; 9 bases match TRBD1. The CDR3 is made up of 16 amino acids. Trimming removed 2 bases from V and 1 base from J; junction bases left unmatched: 5. Germline CDR1 reads MNHNY; CDR2 reads SVGAGI (reference sequence). The CDR3 is CASSYADRGRNTEAFF. CDR3 DNA: TGTGCCAGCAGTTACGCCGACAGGGGGAGGAACACTGAAGCTTTCTTT.

The chain links TRBV28 to TRBJ2-5; TRBD2 aligns across 9 bases. This CDR3 spans 16 amino acids. The J segment lost 5 bases and the V segment lost 3 bases, leaving 10 bases of the junction unmatched. Germline values: CDR1 MDHEN, CDR2 SYDVKM. The CDR3 nucleotides read TGTGCCAGCAGTTTGGGGACTTTAGCGGGAGAGGAGACCCAGTACTTC. Encoded protein: CASSLGTLAGEETQYF.

The chain has TRBV11-2 and TRBJ2-7; no clear D gene. This CDR3 has 14 residues. The germline CDR1 and CDR2 sequences are SGHAT and FQNNGV. With 5 bases removed from V and 5 bases from J, the gap between germline ends came to 16 bases. The CDR3 DNA sequence: TGTGCCAGCAGCCTCGGCAGCCTGATTGACGAGCAGTACTTC. Protein product: CASSLGSLIDEQYF. The whole variable domain, filled in from reference TRBV11-2 and TRBJ2-7, reads EAGVAQSPRYKIIEKRQSVAFWCNPISGHATLYWYQQILGQGPKLLIQFQNNGVVDDSQLPKDRFSAERLKGVDSTLKIQPAKLEDSAVYLCASSLGSLIDEQYFGPGTRLTVT.

The genes are TRBV28 and TRBJ1-1; D remains unclear. Trimming removed 4 bases at V and 1 base at J, with 13 bases between. Germline V CDR1 and CDR2: MDHEN, SYDVKM. The CDR3 covers 15 residues. CDR3 DNA: TGTGCCAGCAGTTCCGGACCCCCCGGGAACACTGAAGCTTTCTTT. It specifies CASSSGPPGNTEAFF. Looking up the rest from reference TRBV28 and TRBJ1-1 gives the full variable domain: DVKVTQSSRYLVKRTGEKVFLECVQDMDHENMFWYRQDPGLGLRLIYFSYDVKMKEKGDIPEGYSVSREKKERFSLILESASTNQTSMYLCASSSGPPGNTEAFFGQGTRLTVV.

The J gene is TRBJ2-6, the V gene TRBV27; D remains ambiguous. Trimming removed 5 bases from V and 0 bases from J, with 11 bases in between. The germline V gene has CDR1 MNHEY and CDR2 SMNVEV (reference sequence). The CDR3 is 16 amino acids. The CDR3 DNA sequence: TGTGCCAGCAGTCCGACCGCGGACTCTGGGGCCAACGTCCTGACTTTC. Protein product: CASSPTADSGANVLTF. The variable domain in full, with the rest retrieved from reference TRBV27 and TRBJ2-6, is EAQVTQNPRYLITVTGKKLTVTCSQNMNHEYMSWYRQDPGLGLRQIYYSMNVEVTDKGDVPEGYKVSRKEKRNFPLILESPSPNQTSLYFCASSPTADSGANVLTFGAGSRLTVL.

The chain links TRBV12-5 to TRBJ2-6, with 7 bases identical to TRBD1. V shed 5 bases and J 0 bases; nucleotides not matched to a gene: 7. The CDR3 has 17 residues. Germline V lookup: CDR1 LGHNT, CDR2 FRNRAP. CDR3 sequence reads: CASGPDRENSGANVLTF. CDR3 nucleotides: TGTGCTAGTGGTCCAGACAGGGAGAACTCTGGGGCCAACGTCCTGACTTTC.

This chain links TRBV19 with TRBJ1-5; no firm D call. CDR3 size: 16 residues. V lost 0 bases to trimming and J lost 2 bases, with 11 bases between them. The germline CDR1 and CDR2 sequences are LNHDA and SQIVND (reference sequence). For the CDR3, the DNA is TGTGCCAGTAGTATAGAAGTGGGTTATGGCAATCAGCCCCAGCATTTT. This codes for CASSIEVGYGNQPQHF.

This sequence joins TRBV18 and TRBJ2-1, with no clear D. Germline V gives CDR1 KGHSH, CDR2 LQKENI. The CDR3 is made up of 11 amino acids. V was pared by 4 bases and J by 5 bases, with 3 bases between. The CDR3 bases are TGTGCCAGCTCACGAGACAATGAGCAGTTCTTC. It yields the protein CASSRDNEQFF.

The gene calls are TRBV4-3 and TRBJ2-3; D perhaps matches TRBD1 (5 bases). CDR3 length equals 16 residues. V lost 0 bases and J lost 6, with 16 bases in between. The germline gives CDR1 LGHNA, CDR2 YSLEER. In DNA form, the CDR3 reads TGCGCCAGCAGCCAAGATCAAGGGGCCCGTGGGGATACGCAGTATTTT. Protein sequence: CASSQDQGARGDTQYF.

In this sample, this clone turned up once. The rearrangement uses TRBV2 and TRBJ1-2; D gene unclear. Trimming took off 4 bases at V and 5 bases at J, with 14 bases between the two ends. The CDR3 has 14 amino acids. CDR1 is SNHLY, CDR2 FYNNEI, per germline. DNA of the CDR3: TGTGCCAGCAGTGGGTACGGATCCGAATATGGCTACACCTTC. Its protein product is CASSGYGSEYGYTF.

The chain joins TRBV28 to TRBJ1-5; D gene ambiguous. CDR3 length: 13 residues. CDR1 and CDR2 from the germline V gene are MDHEN and SYDVKM. V dropped 5 bases and J dropped 2 bases, with 7 bases sitting between them. In DNA, the CDR3 is TGTGCCAGCAGTGATATCGGCAATCAGCCCCAGCATTTT. Encoded protein: CASSDIGNQPQHF.

V gene TRBV5-8 combines with J gene TRBJ2-5, with unresolved D. V shed 9 bases and J shed 3 bases, with 21 bases lying between them. The CDR3 loop spans 15 amino acids. Germline CDR1 SGHTS, CDR2 YDEGEE. CDR3 DNA sequence: TGTGCCACCCTTTTACATGGCGACGGAGAAGAGACCCAGTACTTC. It codes for CATLLHGDGEETQYF.

V is TRBV5-4 and J is TRBJ2-7; 9 bases agree with TRBD2. Germline assignment: CDR1 SGHNT and CDR2 YYREEE (reference sequence). V lost 10 bases and J lost 5; bases outside the gene matches: 13. The CDR3 spans 14 residues. Here the CDR3 reads CAGRIAGDPHEQYF. DNA of the CDR3: TGTGCCGGCCGAATAGCGGGAGATCCCCACGAGCAGTACTTC.

The genes are TRBV5-1 and TRBJ2-1; TRBD1 agrees at 9 bases. Germline CDR1 reads SGHRS; CDR2 reads YFSETQ. This CDR3 region has 15 residues. V was pared by 4 bases and J by 4 bases, with 6 bases of the junction left unmatched. The CDR3 region is CASSADRGAYNEQFF. The CDR3 coding sequence is TGCGCCAGCAGCGCAGACAGGGGGGCTTACAATGAGCAGTTCTTC.

The rearrangement links TRBV9 to TRBJ2-2; weak D call: TRBD2 (6 bases). The V gene lost 7 bases and the J gene lost 1 base, with 14 bases spanning the gap. Germline lookup yields CDR1 SGDLS and CDR2 YYNGEE. This CDR3 spans 15 amino acids. The CDR3 region has the DNA TGTGCCAGCCGGCTCGGACTAATGAACACCGGGGAGCTGTTTTTT. Protein product: CASRLGLMNTGELFF.

The chain combines TRBV11-1 with TRBJ1-2, with unresolved D. Per germline, CDR1 SGHAT and CDR2 FQDESV (reference sequence). V shed 4 bases and J shed 0 bases, with 15 bases lying between them. The length of the CDR3 is 16 residues. CDR3 in DNA: TGTGCCAGCAGCTCTCATTCCGGTTACACTAACTATGGCTACACCTTC. It codes for CASSSHSGYTNYGYTF.

The chain uses TRBV10-3 and TRBJ2-2; D uncertain. CDR1 and CDR2 from the germline V gene are ENHRY and SYGVKD. Deletions cut 0 bases from V and 2 bases from J, with 13 bases between. This CDR3 has 17 amino acids. The CDR3 nucleotides read TGTGCCATCAGTGAGTCGTCTGGATATGTTAACACCGGGGAGCTGTTTTTT. Translating gives CAISESSGYVNTGELFF.

The chain uses TRBV19 and TRBJ1-1; the match to TRBD1 covers 9 bases. The V gene end was trimmed by 2 bases and the J gene end by 0 bases; junction bases not matched to a gene: 4. The germline V gene encodes CDR1 LNHDA and CDR2 SQIVND (reference sequence). The CDR3 runs 16 residues. The CDR3 nucleotides are TGTGCCAGTAGTATACACAGGGGGCCTGTGAACACTGAAGCTTTCTTT. Amino acid sequence: CASSIHRGPVNTEAFF.

This CDR3 reads CASSLDLSSSTDTQYF. In nucleotides, the CDR3 is TGTGCCAGCAGCCTGGACCTTTCCTCTAGCACAGATACGCAGTATTTT. The chain employs TRBV27 and TRBJ2-3; D unclear. V was shortened by 6 bases and J by 0 bases, with 16 bases between the two germline ends. The germline V gene has CDR1 MNHEY and CDR2 SMNVEV (reference sequence). This CDR3 contains 16 residues.